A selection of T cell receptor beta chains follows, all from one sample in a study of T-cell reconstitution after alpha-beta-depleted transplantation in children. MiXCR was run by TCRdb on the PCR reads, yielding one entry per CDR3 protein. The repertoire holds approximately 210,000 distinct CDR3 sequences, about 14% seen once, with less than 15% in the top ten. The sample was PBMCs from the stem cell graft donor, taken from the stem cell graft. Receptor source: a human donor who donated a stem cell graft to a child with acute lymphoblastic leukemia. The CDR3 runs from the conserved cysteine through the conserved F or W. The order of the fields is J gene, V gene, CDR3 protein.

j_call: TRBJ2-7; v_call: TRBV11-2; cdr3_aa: CASSLVADNYEQYF
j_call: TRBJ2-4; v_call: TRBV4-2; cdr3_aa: CASSHALEGEGNIQYF
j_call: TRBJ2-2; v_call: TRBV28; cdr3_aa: CASSYGVGAGELFF
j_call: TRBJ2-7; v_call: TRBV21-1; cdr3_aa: CASSKGGTGRLNEQYF
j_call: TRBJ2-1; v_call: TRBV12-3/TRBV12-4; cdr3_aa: CASSGLDSDGDEQFF
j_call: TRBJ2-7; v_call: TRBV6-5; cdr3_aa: CASSPDNRAGYEQYF
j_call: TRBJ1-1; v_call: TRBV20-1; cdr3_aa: CSAIGENSRWNTEAFF
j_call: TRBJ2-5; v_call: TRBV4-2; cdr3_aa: CASSQGQGAQETQYF
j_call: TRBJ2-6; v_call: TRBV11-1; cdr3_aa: CASSFPPRTGSTHSGANGLTF
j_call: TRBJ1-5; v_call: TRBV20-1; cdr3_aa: CSARRGEASNQPQHF
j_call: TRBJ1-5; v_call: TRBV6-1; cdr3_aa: CASSENQGRNQPQHF
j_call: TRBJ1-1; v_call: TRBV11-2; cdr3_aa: CASSLLQGARTEAFF
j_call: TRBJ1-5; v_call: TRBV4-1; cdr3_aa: CASSQDFRYSNQPQHF
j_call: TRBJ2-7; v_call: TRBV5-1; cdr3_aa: CASSLVGAEQYF
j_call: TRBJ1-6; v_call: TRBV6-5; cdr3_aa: CASSYGGRNSPLHF
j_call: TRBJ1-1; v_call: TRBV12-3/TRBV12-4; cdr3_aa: CASSLEGWGTATEAFF
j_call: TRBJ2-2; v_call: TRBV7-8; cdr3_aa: CASSLYDGGELFF
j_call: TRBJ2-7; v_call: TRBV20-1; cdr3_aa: CSASGWVGEQYF
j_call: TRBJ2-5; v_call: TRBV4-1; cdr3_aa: CASSQGLGTPQETQYF
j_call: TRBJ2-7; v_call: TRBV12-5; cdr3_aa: CASGLSSSYEQYF
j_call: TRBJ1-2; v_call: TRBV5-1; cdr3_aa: CASSLVQGNYGYTF
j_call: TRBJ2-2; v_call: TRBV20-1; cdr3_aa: CSARFRGREGLGTGELFF
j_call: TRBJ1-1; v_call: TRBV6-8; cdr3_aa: CASSYSSRGTEAFF
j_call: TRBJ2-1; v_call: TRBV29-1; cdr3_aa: CSVVAGFSYNEQFF
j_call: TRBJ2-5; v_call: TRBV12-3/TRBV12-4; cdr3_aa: CASSPDGTSGETQYF
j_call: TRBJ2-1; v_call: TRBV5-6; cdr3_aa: CASSLTGMMDEQFF
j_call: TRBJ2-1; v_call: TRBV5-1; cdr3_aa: CASSLTSVSYNEQFF
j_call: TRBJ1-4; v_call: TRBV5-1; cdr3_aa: CASSRGTEPEKLFF
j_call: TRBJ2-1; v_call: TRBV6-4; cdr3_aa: CASSDPGLAGEPYNEQFF
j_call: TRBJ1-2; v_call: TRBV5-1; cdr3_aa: CASSKASPGNNDYTF
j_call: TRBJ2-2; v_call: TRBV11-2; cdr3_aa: CASSLDPPAGVRGELFF
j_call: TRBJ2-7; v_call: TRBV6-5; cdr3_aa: CASSSAASGDYEQYF
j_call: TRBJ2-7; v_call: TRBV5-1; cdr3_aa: CASSSAVAGGEQYF
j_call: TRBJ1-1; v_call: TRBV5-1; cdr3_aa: CASSLTGANTEAFF
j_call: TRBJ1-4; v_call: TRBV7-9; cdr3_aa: CASSLGGRDEKLFF
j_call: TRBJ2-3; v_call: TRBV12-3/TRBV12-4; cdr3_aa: CASIGPGGLTDTQYF
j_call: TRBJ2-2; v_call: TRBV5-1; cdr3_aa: CASTPGLANTGELFF
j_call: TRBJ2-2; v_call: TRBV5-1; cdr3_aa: CASRAGQGYTGELFF
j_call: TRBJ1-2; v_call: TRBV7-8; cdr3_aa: CASSLLGGESYGYTF
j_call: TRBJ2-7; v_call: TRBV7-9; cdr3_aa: CASSYHSYEQYF
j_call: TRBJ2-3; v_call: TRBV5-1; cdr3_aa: CASSLDLLTDTQYF
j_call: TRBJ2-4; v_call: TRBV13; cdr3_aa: CASSLGLDALAKNIQYF
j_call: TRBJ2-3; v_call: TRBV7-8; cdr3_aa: CASSKAGGAWGDTQYF
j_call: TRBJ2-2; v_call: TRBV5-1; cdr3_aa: CASNGLAGVRTGELFF
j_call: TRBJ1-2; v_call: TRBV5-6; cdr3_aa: CASSLYGGNYGYTF
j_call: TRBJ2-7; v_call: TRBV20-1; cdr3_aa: CSAGRESSYEQYF
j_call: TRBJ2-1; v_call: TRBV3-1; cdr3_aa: CASSKLVRISGSTNEQFF
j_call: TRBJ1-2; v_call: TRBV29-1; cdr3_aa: CSGEGGPGYGYTF
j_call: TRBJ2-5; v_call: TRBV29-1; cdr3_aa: CSVVGEKETQYF
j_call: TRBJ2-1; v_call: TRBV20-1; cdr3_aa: CSARFRGNEQFF
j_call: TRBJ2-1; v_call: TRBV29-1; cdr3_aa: CSGGLAEGEQFF
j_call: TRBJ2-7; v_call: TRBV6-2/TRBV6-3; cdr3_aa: CASVSSGYYEQYF
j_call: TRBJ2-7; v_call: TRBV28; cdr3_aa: CASRQGSYEQYF
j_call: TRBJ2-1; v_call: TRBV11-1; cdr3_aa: CASSLARNRAGVSWGNEQFF
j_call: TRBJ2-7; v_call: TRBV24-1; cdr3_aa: CATSDSWGRVNEQYF
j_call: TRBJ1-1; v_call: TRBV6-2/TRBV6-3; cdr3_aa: CASSKGGGGTEAFF
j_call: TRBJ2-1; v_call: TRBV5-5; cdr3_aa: CASGGRDRTYNEQFF